The 20 T cell receptor beta chains below come from one sample, sequenced in a study of T cells in Graves' hyperthyroidism and ophthalmopathy. Authors of the study amplified TCR beta CDR3 regions from RNA transcripts. Initially, a first-round RT-PCR of the TCR CDR3 employed the HTBI primer set. TCRdb used MiXCR to reprocess the multiplex PCR reads, holding one entry per CDR3 protein. This repertoire shows approximately 700,000 distinct CDR3 sequences, about 15% found once; its top ten account for under 8.5%. Source material: blood. These receptors were obtained from a man aged 18-30 years with Graves' hyperthyroidism.

The chain has TRBV6-2 or TRBV6-3 and TRBJ2-1; D call uncertain. With 0 bases removed from V and 7 bases from J, the gap between germline ends came to 7 bases. The CDR3 length is 13 residues. Looked up from germline, CDR1 is MNHEY and CDR2 is SVGEGT. CDR3 DNA sequence: TGTGCCAGCAGTTACTCATTCAGGAATGAGCAGTTCTTC. Translating gives CASSYSFRNEQFF.

This clonotype was detected many times. The gene calls are TRBV6-4 and TRBJ2-3; unclear D gene. V shed 2 bases and J shed 0 bases, with 6 bases lying between them. This CDR3 has 14 residues. CDR1 MRHNA and CDR2 SNTAGT come from the germline V gene. The CDR3 DNA follows: TGTGCCAGCAGTGACGGGGTGAGCACAGATACGCAGTATTTT. This translates into CASSDGVSTDTQYF.

The table lists this clonotype with a few counts. The chain links TRBV6-1 to TRBJ2-1; D not certain. With 6 bases removed from V and 5 bases from J, the gap between germline ends came to 14 bases. This CDR3 has 14 residues. Germline assignment: CDR1 MNHNS and CDR2 SASEGT. The CDR3 DNA follows: TGTGCCAGCAGCTCTCTCCTAGTAAACAATGAGCAGTTCTTC. Translating gives CASSSLLVNNEQFF.

This clonotype was counted between two and nine times. The chain uses TRBV18 and TRBJ1-1, with D uncertain. CDR1 is KGHSH and CDR2 is LQKENI in the germline V gene. With 0 bases removed from V and 1 base from J, the gap between germline ends came to 6 bases. The CDR3 contains 14 residues. The CDR3 coding sequence is TGTGCCAGCTCACCACCGGGGTGGAACACTGAAGCTTTCTTT. It yields the protein CASSPPGWNTEAFF.

This clonotype showed up just a few times. The J gene is TRBJ1-3, the V gene TRBV18; possibly TRBD1 for D (6 bases). CDR3 size: 15 residues. CDR1 is KGHSH and CDR2 is LQKENI in the germline V gene. Trimming shortened V by 5 bases and J by 3 bases, and 14 bases separated the two germline ends. The CDR3 region is CASSSRGEDGNTIYF. The DNA for the CDR3 is TGTGCCAGCTCAAGCAGGGGTGAGGATGGAAACACCATATATTTT. Full variable domain (outside the CDR3, taken from reference TRBV18 and TRBJ1-3): NAGVMQNPRHLVRRRGQEARLRCSPMKGHSHVYWYRQLPEEGLKFMVYLQKENIIDESGMPKERFSAEFPKEGPSILRIQQVVRGDSAAYFCASSSRGEDGNTIYFGEGSWLTVV.

V gene TRBV11-3 combines with J gene TRBJ2-7; D gene unclear. Trimming pared 5 bases from V and 6 bases from J, leaving 17 bases between. The length of the CDR3 is 14 residues. From germline, CDR1 is SGHNT and CDR2 YENEEA. CDR3 DNA: TGTGCCAGCAGCGCCCATTACATGACTTCCGAGCAGTACTTC. It translates to CASSAHYMTSEQYF.

This clonotype was counted at least ten times. This chain joins TRBV20-1 and TRBJ2-3; maybe TRBD2 (6 bases). The V and J ends lost 0 bases and 3 bases respectively, with 13 bases between them. CDR3 length: 15 amino acids. The germline V gene has CDR1 DFQATT and CDR2 SNEGSKA (reference sequence). The CDR3: CSARDRERATDTQYF. The CDR3 DNA follows: TGCAGTGCTAGAGATCGGGAGCGGGCGACAGATACGCAGTATTTT.

This clonotype has ten or more counts. CDR3 sequence (DNA): TGTGCCTGGAGTTGGATGGGCCAAGAGACCCAGTACTTC. Its protein product is CAWSWMGQETQYF. The V gene is TRBV30, the J gene TRBJ2-5; D not certain. Deletions cut 2 bases from V and 1 base from J, with 8 bases between. Germline CDR1 GTSNPN, CDR2 SVGIG (reference sequence). This CDR3 is built from 13 residues. Full variable domain (outside the CDR3, taken from reference TRBV30 and TRBJ2-5): SQTIHQWPATLVQPVGSPLSLECTVEGTSNPNLYWYRQAAGRGLQLLFYSVGIGQISSEVPQNLSASRPQDRQFILSSKKLLLSDSGFYLCAWSWMGQETQYFGPGTRLLVL.

The gene calls are TRBV13 and TRBJ2-2, with D hard to call. The CDR3 has 14 amino acids. Germline loops: CDR1 PRHDT, CDR2 FYEKMQ (reference sequence). Trimming removed 3 bases from V and 0 bases from J, with 5 bases in between. Here the CDR3 reads CASSFRPNTGELFF. DNA of the CDR3: TGTGCCAGCAGCTTCAGGCCGAACACCGGGGAGCTGTTTTTT.

This clonotype occurred many times. CDR3 DNA sequence: TGTGCCAGCACCACCAGGTTCGGCAGCGGGTGGGAGCAGTACTTC. Translating it yields CASTTRFGSGWEQYF. This chain connects TRBV28 to TRBJ2-7; perhaps TRBD2 as D (6 bases). The germline gives CDR1 MDHEN, CDR2 SYDVKM. This CDR3 is 15 amino acids long. V was cut by 7 bases and J by 7 bases, with 23 bases left in between.

This clonotype has ten or more counts. This CDR3 reads CASSPTGHTEAFF. CDR3 DNA: TGTGCCAGCAGCCCCACAGGGCACACTGAAGCTTTCTTT. This chain links TRBV28 with TRBJ1-1; tentative D call: TRBD1 (6 bases). Germline CDR1 is MDHEN and CDR2 is SYDVKM. The CDR3 runs 13 residues. Between the trimmed V and J ends, which lost 6 bases and 3 bases, there was a span of 11 bases.

This clonotype was seen many times. The J gene is TRBJ2-7, the V gene TRBV28; possible D gene TRBD2, 5 bases. Trimming stripped 5 bases from V and 3 bases from J, with 11 bases between. The CDR3 is 13 amino acids. Germline V gene lookup returns CDR1 MDHEN and CDR2 SYDVKM. CDR3 sequence: CASSPPDFYEQYF. CDR3 coding DNA: TGTGCCAGCAGTCCCCCGGACTTCTACGAGCAGTACTTC.

This clonotype was counted ten times or more. CDR3 protein: CSAYQETQYF. In DNA form, the CDR3 reads TGCAGTGCTTACCAAGAGACCCAGTACTTC. This chain connects TRBV20-1 to TRBJ2-5; D not resolved. The germline V gene encodes CDR1 DFQATT and CDR2 SNEGSKA (reference sequence). V lost 5 bases and J lost 0, with 1 base in between. The CDR3 spans 10 residues.

This clonotype came up many times. The genes are TRBV20-1 and TRBJ2-1; 10 bases are shared with TRBD2. CDR1 is DFQATT, CDR2 SNEGSKA, per germline (reference sequence). V was pared by 3 bases and J by 4 bases, with 9 bases of the junction left unmatched. The CDR3 covers 16 residues. The CDR3 bases are TGCAGTGCTAGCGATTACAGCGGGGGGGCTTACAATGAGCAGTTCTTC. Translation: CSASDYSGGAYNEQFF.

J is TRBJ2-2 and V is TRBV9; either TRBD1 or TRBD2 may supply D (5 bases each). This CDR3 comprises 15 residues. The germline V gene has CDR1 SGDLS and CDR2 YYNGEE. The V gene lost 3 bases and the J gene lost 0 bases, with 9 bases spanning the gap. This chain's CDR3 is CASSGGTANTGELFF. DNA of the CDR3: TGTGCCAGCAGCGGGGGGACGGCGAACACCGGGGAGCTGTTTTTT.

The J gene is TRBJ2-1, the V gene TRBV20-1; the D is unclear. V was pared by 2 bases and J by 3 bases, with 11 bases between. The germline gives CDR1 DFQATT, CDR2 SNEGSKA (reference sequence). There are 14 residues in the CDR3. The DNA for the CDR3 is TGCAGTGCTAGAAATCGGCTCGGCTACAATGAGCAGTTCTTC. Translation: CSARNRLGYNEQFF.

The V call is TRBV15, the J call TRBJ2-7, with 8 bases that match TRBD1. The V gene end was trimmed by 4 bases and the J gene end by 6 bases; junction bases not matched to a gene: 8. This CDR3 spans 14 amino acids. The germline CDR1 and CDR2 sequences are LNHNV and YYDKDF (reference sequence). The CDR3, as DNA: TGTGCCACCAGCACAGGACAGGGTCTGAGCGAGCAGTACTTC. It translates to CATSTGQGLSEQYF.

This clonotype was seen ten or more times. V gene TRBV7-8 combines with J gene TRBJ1-2, with 9 bases fitting TRBD1. CDR1 SGHVS and CDR2 FQNEAQ come from the germline V gene. After removal of 4 bases from V and 4 bases from J, the junction contained 10 bases not matched to a gene. The CDR3 has 16 amino acids. The CDR3 nucleotides read TGTGCCAGCAGCTCGTGGACAGGGGAAGGGAGCTATGGCTACACCTTC. This codes for CASSSWTGEGSYGYTF.

This clonotype came up many times. The J gene is TRBJ1-5, the V gene TRBV2, with a weak D call TRBD1 (5 bases). Germline V lookup: CDR1 SNHLY, CDR2 FYNNEI. This CDR3 contains 15 residues. Trimming shortened V by 2 bases and J by 5 bases, and 13 bases separated the two germline ends. This chain's CDR3 is CASSEYSQVDQPQHF. In DNA, the CDR3 is TGTGCCAGCAGTGAATACTCACAGGTGGATCAGCCCCAGCATTTT.

This clonotype occurred a few times. This sequence joins TRBV28 and TRBJ1-2; TRBD1 agrees at 8 bases. CDR1 MDHEN and CDR2 SYDVKM come from the germline V gene. The CDR3 spans 14 residues. The J segment lost 4 bases and the V segment lost 3 bases, leaving 4 bases of the junction unmatched. The CDR3 nucleotides are TGTGCCAGCAGTTTGGACAGGGCCCTCTATGGCTACACCTTC. It encodes CASSLDRALYGYTF.